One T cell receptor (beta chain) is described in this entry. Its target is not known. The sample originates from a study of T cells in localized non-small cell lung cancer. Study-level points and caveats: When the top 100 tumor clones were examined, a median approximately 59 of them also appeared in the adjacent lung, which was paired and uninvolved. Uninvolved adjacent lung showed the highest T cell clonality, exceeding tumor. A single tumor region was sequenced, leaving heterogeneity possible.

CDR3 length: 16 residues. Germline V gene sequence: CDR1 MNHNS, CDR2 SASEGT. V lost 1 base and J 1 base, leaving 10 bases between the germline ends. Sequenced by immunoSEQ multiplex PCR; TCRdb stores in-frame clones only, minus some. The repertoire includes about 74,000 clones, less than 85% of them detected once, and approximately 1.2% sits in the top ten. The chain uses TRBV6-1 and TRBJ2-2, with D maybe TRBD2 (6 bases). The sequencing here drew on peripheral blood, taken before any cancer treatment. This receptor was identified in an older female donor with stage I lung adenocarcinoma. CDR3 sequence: CASSEGVAENTGELFF. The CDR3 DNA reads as TGTGCCAGCAGTGAAGGGGTAGCGGAGAACACCGGGGAGCTGTTTTTT.